The T cell receptor (beta chain) under discussion was sequenced for a study of cytomegalovirus exposure and HLA in healthy donors. Overall study: In a previous analysis, about 100 million unique TCR beta sequences were found from roughly 180 million T cells.

General study results and limits: No immune exposure information besides CMV serostatus was available.

A multiplex PCR was run with 60 Vbeta primers and 13 Jbeta primers. Only in-frame clones appear in the TCRdb table, and some are missing; sequencing was by immunoSEQ multiplex PCR. The table shows about 110,000 clones, with roughly 85% occurring only once. As concerns this clone: The antigen remains undetermined.

The ends were cut back, 5 bases at V and 8 bases at J, with 13 bases in the middle. The CDR3 has 12 amino acids. Germline V gene data show CDR1 as SGHRS and CDR2 as YFSETQ. This TCR came from a woman in her 40s in good health and CMV-seronegative. The sample comprised PBMCs. This chain connects TRBV5-1 to TRBJ1-2; a possible D gene is TRBD1 (5 bases). CDR3 sequence: CASSPGQLGYTF. In nucleotides, the CDR3 is TGCGCCAGCAGTCCAGGACAATTGGGCTACACCTTC.